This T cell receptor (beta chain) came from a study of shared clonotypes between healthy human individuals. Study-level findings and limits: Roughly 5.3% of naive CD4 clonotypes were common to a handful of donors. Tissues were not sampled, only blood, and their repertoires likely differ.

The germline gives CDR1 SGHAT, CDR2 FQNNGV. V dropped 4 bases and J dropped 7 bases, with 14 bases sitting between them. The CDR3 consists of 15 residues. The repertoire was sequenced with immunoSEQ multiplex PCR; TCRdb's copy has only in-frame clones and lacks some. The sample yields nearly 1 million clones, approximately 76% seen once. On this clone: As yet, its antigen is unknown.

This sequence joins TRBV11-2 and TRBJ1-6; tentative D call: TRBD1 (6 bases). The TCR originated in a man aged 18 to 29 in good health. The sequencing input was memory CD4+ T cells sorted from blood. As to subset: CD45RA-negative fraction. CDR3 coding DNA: TGTGCCAGCAGCTCGTCACAGGGATACAATTCACCCCTCCACTTT. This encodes CASSSSQGYNSPLHF.